The 3 T cell receptor beta chains reported below all come from one sample, sequenced in a study of response to subunit inactivated influenza vaccine. TCRdb processed the RT-PCR reads anew with MiXCR; each CDR3 protein has one entry. Among approximately 300,000 distinct CDR3 sequences listed, roughly 22% were seen once. Source: PBMCs from blood, taken approximately 22 months after vaccination. The receptors were sampled from a man aged 50 to 69 who received an inactivated influenza vaccine.

This clonotype occurred many times. The chain uses TRBV12-3 or TRBV12-4 and TRBJ2-5; D gene uncertain. This CDR3 has 14 amino acids. The V gene lost 8 bases and the J gene lost 2 bases, with 15 bases spanning the gap. In DNA, the CDR3 is TGTGCCAGCGCGAGGCGTGATACACAAGAGACCCAGTACTTC. Encoded protein: CASARRDTQETQYF.

The chain recombines TRBV28 with TRBJ2-2; possibly TRBD2 for D (6 bases). Between the trimmed V and J ends, which lost 3 bases and 4 bases, there was a span of 12 bases. Germline lookup yields CDR1 MDHEN and CDR2 SYDVKM. The CDR3 runs to 15 residues. Here the CDR3 DNA reads TGTGCCAGCAGTTTCCGGAGGGGTACCACCGGGGAGCTGTTTTTT. Encoded protein: CASSFRRGTTGELFF.

This clonotype was seen at least ten times. The chain combines TRBV6-2 or TRBV6-3 with TRBJ2-7; no clear D gene. This CDR3 comprises 21 residues. Germline V gene data show CDR1 as MNHEY and CDR2 as SVGEGT. V was cut by 4 bases and J by 0 bases, with 31 bases left in between. The CDR3 sequence: CASSSRPRFQSETKSSYEQYF. Written as DNA, the CDR3 is TGTGCCAGCAGTTCTCGCCCACGATTTCAGTCTGAGACGAAGAGCTCCTACGAGCAGTACTTC.